A single sample is the source of the 7 T cell receptor beta chains below, sequenced in a study of identical twins. MiXCR was run by TCRdb on the 5' RACE reads, yielding one entry per CDR3 protein. In the table there are fewer than 550,000 distinct CDR3 sequences, roughly 15% of which are singletons. These sequences were also reported in another study, on yellow fever vaccine responses in identical twins.

Sequenced input: CD4+ T cells sorted from blood. Receptor source: a woman younger than 30 in good health.

This clonotype was counted a few times. V is TRBV12-3 or TRBV12-4 and J is TRBJ2-7, with 8 bases aligning to TRBD2. The CDR3 consists of 17 residues. The trim removed 1 base at V and 5 bases at J, leaving 13 bases unmatched. The CDR3 loop reads CASSLVSGLAGSNEQYF. The CDR3 DNA is TGTGCCAGCAGTTTAGTTTCAGGGCTAGCGGGTAGTAACGAGCAGTACTTC.

The V gene is TRBV12-3 or TRBV12-4, the J gene TRBJ2-1; 11 bases align to TRBD1. Germline trimming cut 5 bases from V and 12 bases from J; bases unmatched to any gene: 6. There are 13 residues in the CDR3. CDR3 nucleotide sequence: TGTGCCAGCAGTCCCCAGGACAGGGGGCGGCAGTTCTTC. Its translation is CASSPQDRGRQFF.

The chain has TRBV28 and TRBJ2-2; tentatively, D is TRBD1 (5 bases). The CDR3 is 16 residues long. The V end was cut by 3 bases, the J end by 0 bases, with 11 bases between. Germline V gene sequence: CDR1 MDHEN, CDR2 SYDVKM. As DNA, the CDR3 is TGTGCCAGCAGTTTGGTGCAGGGTCCGAACACCGGGGAGCTGTTTTTT. It codes for CASSLVQGPNTGELFF.

The rearrangement uses TRBV7-8 and TRBJ2-7; 8 nucleotides align to TRBD2. Looked up from germline, CDR1 is SGHVS and CDR2 is FQNEAQ. After removal of 1 base from V and 5 bases from J, the junction contained 4 bases not matched to a gene. This CDR3 region has 14 residues. CDR3 loop: CASSLEPGGDEQYF. The CDR3 bases are TGTGCCAGCAGCTTAGAACCGGGAGGGGACGAGCAGTACTTC.

Details on this clonotype: A junction end diverges from the germline sequence, so it may reflect a read error. V and J are TRBV28 and TRBJ2-1, with D unresolved. This CDR3 spans 13 amino acids. The germline V gene has CDR1 MDHEN and CDR2 SYDVKM. The CDR3 loop is CASNLQIYNEQFF. CDR3 nucleotide sequence: TGTGCCAGCAATTTACAGATCTACAATGAGCAGTTCTTC.

The gene calls are TRBV7-2 and TRBJ1-6; possibly TRBD1 for D (5 bases). Looked up from germline, CDR1 is SGHTA and CDR2 is FQGNSA. The CDR3 has 15 amino acids. V shed 1 base and J shed 9 bases, with 13 bases lying between them. The CDR3 coding sequence is TGTGCCAGCAGCTTAGTGGCCGCGGGGGGTTCACCCCTCCACTTT. Translating gives CASSLVAAGGSPLHF. Combining the CDR3 with reference TRBV7-2 and TRBJ1-6 gives the whole variable domain GAGVSQSPSNKVTEKGKDVELRCDPISGHTALYWYRQSLGQGLEFLIYFQGNSAPDKSGLPSDRFSAERTGGSVSTLTIQRTQQEDSAVYLCASSLVAAGGSPLHFGNGTRLTVT.

This clonotype was picked up a small number of times. The gene calls are TRBV5-1 and TRBJ2-1; TRBD1 agrees at 11 bases. From germline, CDR1 is SGHRS and CDR2 YFSETQ. The CDR3 loop spans 17 amino acids. V lost 0 bases to trimming and J lost 3 bases; unmatched junction nucleotides: 5. The CDR3, as DNA: TGCGCCAGCAGCTTGGTCTCCGGGACAGGGGGCTACAATGAGCAGTTCTTC. Translation gives CASSLVSGTGGYNEQFF. The full variable domain, rest sourced from reference TRBV5-1 and TRBJ2-1, is KAGVTQTPRYLIKTRGQQVTLSCSPISGHRSVSWYQQTPGQGLQFLFEYFSETQRNKGNFPGRFSGRQFSNSRSEMNVSTLELGDSALYLCASSLVSGTGGYNEQFFGPGTRLTVL.